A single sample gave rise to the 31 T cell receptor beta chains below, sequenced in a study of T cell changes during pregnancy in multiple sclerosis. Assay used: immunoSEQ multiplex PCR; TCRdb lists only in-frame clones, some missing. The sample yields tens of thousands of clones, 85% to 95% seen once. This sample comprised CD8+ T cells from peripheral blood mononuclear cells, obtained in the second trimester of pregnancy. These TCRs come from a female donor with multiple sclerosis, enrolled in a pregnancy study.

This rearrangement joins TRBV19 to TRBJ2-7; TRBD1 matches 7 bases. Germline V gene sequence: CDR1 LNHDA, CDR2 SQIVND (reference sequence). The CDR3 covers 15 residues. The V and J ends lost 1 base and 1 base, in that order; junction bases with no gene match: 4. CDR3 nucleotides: TGTGCCAGTAGTATAGGACAGGGCCTATCCTACGAGCAGTACTTC. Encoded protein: CASSIGQGLSYEQYF.

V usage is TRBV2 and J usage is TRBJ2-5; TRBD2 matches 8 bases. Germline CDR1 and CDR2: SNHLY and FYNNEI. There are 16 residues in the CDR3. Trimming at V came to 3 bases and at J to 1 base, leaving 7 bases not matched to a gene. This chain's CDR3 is CASSEGERGTQETQYF. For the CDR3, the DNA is TGTGCCAGCAGTGAGGGGGAGCGGGGGACCCAAGAGACCCAGTACTTC.

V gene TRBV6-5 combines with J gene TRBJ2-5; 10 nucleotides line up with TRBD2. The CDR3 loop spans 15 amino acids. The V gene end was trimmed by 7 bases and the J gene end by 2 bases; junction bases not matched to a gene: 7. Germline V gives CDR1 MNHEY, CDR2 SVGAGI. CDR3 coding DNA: TGTGCCAGCACCCAAGCGGGGGGGCTTCAAGAGACCCAGTACTTC. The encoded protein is CASTQAGGLQETQYF.

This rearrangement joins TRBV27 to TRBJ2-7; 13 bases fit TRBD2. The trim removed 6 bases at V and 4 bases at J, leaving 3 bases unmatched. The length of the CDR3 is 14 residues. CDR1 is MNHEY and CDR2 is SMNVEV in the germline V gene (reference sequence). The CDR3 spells CASSPGLAGYEQYF. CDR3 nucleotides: TGTGCCAGCAGCCCGGGACTAGCGGGGTACGAGCAGTACTTC.

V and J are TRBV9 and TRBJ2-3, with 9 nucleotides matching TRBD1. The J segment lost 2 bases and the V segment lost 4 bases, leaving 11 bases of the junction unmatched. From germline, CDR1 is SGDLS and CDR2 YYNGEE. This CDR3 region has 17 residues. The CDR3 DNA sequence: TGTGCCAGCAGCTCCCCCGGGACAGGGTACAACACAGATACGCAGTATTTT. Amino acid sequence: CASSSPGTGYNTDTQYF.

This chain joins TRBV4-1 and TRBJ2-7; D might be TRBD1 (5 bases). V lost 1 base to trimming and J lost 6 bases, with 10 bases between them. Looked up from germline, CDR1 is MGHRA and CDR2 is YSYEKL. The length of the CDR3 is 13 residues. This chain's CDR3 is CASSQVGAIEQYF. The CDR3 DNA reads TGCGCCAGCAGCCAAGTAGGGGCGATCGAGCAGTACTTC.

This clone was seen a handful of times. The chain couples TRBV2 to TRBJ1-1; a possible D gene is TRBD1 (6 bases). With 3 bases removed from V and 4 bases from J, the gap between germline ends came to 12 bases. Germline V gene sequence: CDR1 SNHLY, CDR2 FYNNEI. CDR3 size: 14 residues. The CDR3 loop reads CASSDPRDTTEAFF. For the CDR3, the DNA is TGTGCCAGCAGTGACCCCCGGGACACCACTGAAGCTTTCTTT.

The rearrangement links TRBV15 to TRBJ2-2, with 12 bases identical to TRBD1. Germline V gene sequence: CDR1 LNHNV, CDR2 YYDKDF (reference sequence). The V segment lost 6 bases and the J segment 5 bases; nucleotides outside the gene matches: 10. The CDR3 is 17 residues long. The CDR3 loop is CATRVGGTGGRTGELFF. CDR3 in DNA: TGTGCCACCAGAGTAGGGGGGACAGGGGGCCGTACCGGGGAGCTGTTTTTT.

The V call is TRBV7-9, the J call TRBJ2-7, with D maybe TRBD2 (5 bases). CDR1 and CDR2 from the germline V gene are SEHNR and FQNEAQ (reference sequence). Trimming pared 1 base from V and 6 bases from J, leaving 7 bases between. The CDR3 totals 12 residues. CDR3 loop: CASSLVGSEQYF. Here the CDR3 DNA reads TGTGCCAGCAGCTTAGTAGGGAGCGAGCAGTACTTC. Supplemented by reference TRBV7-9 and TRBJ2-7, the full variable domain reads DTGVSQNPRHKITKRGQNVTFRCDPISEHNRLYWYRQTLGQGPEFLTYFQNEAQLEKSRLLSDRFSAERPKGSFSTLEIQRTEQGDSAMYLCASSLVGSEQYFGPGTRLTVT.

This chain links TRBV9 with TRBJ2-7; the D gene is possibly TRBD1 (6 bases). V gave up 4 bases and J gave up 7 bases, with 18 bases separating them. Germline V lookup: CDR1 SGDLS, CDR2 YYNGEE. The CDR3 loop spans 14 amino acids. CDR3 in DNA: TGTGCCAGCAGCCCCATCCGGGACATCTCAGAGCAGTACTTC. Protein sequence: CASSPIRDISEQYF.

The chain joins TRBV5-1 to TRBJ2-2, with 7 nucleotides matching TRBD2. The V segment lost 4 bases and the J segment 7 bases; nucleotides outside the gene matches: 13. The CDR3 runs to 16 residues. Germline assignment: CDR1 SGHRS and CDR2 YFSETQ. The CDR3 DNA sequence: TGCGCCAGCAGCCCCCCGGGGGGAAAGGTTGTCGGGGAGCTGTTTTTT. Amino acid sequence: CASSPPGGKVVGELFF.

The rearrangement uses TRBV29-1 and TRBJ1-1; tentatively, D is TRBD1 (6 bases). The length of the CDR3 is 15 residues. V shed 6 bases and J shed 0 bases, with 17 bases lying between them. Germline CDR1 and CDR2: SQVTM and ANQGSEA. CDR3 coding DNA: TGCAGCGTGTCCACAGGGTGGGAAGTGAACACTGAAGCTTTCTTT. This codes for CSVSTGWEVNTEAFF.

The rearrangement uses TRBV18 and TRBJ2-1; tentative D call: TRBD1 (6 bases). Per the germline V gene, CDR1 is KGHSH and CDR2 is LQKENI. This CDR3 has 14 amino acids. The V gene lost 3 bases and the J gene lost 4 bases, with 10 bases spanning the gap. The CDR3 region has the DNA TGTGCCAGCTCACCGACAGGACAGTACAATGAGCAGTTCTTC. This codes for CASSPTGQYNEQFF.

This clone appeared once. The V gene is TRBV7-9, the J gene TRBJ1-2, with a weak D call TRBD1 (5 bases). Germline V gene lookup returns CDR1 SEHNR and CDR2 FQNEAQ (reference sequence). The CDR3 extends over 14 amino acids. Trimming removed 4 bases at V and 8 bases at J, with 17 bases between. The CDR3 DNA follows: TGTGCCAGCAGCTCCGGACAAAGCTCGGGCGGCTACACCTTC. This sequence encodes CASSSGQSSGGYTF. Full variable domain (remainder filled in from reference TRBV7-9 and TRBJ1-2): DTGVSQNPRHKITKRGQNVTFRCDPISEHNRLYWYRQTLGQGPEFLTYFQNEAQLEKSRLLSDRFSAERPKGSFSTLEIQRTEQGDSAMYLCASSSGQSSGGYTFGSGTRLTVV.

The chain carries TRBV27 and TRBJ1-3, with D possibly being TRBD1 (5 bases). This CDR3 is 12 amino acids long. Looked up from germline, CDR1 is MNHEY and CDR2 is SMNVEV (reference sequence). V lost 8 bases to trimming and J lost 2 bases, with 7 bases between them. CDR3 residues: CASGGAGNTIYF. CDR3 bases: TGTGCCAGCGGGGGGGCTGGAAACACCATATATTTT.

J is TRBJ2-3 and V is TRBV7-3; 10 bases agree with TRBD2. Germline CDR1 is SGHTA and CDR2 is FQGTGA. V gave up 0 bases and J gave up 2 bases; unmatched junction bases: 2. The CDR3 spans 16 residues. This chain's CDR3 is CASSLTTSGYTDTQYF. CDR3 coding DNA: TGTGCCAGCAGCTTAACGACTAGCGGGTACACAGATACGCAGTATTTT.

CDR3 sequence: CASSLRGTDTQYF. For the CDR3, the DNA is TGTGCCAGCAGTTTACGGGGAACAGATACGCAGTATTTT. The chain carries TRBV28 and TRBJ2-3, with TRBD2 as a possible D gene (5 bases). V lost 2 bases, J lost 3 bases, and 6 bases lay in between. The germline V gene has CDR1 MDHEN and CDR2 SYDVKM. The CDR3 contains 13 residues. Using reference TRBV28 and TRBJ2-3 for the parts outside the CDR3, the full variable domain is DVKVTQSSRYLVKRTGEKVFLECVQDMDHENMFWYRQDPGLGLRLIYFSYDVKMKEKGDIPEGYSVSREKKERFSLILESASTNQTSMYLCASSLRGTDTQYFGPGTRLTVL.

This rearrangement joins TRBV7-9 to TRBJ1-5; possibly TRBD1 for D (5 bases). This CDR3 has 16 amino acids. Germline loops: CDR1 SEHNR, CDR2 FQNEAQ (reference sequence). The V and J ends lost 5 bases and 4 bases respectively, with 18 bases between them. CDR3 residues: CASSGGSGKRNQPQHF. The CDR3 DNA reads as TGTGCCAGCAGCGGGGGGTCGGGGAAGAGGAATCAGCCCCAGCATTTT.

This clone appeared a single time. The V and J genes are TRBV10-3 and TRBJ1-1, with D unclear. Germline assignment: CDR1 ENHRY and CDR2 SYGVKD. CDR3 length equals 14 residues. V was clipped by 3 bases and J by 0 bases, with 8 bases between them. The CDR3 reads CAISDWQVNTEAFF. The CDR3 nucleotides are TGTGCCATCAGTGATTGGCAGGTGAACACTGAAGCTTTCTTT.

Written as DNA, the CDR3 is TGTGCCACAGGGACTAGGGGCACAGATACGCAGTATTTT. Translation gives CATGTRGTDTQYF. The J gene is TRBJ2-3, the V gene TRBV15; 8 nucleotides line up with TRBD2. The length of the CDR3 is 13 residues. Germline CDR1 and CDR2: LNHNV and YYDKDF (reference sequence). J was trimmed by 1 base and V by 9 bases; bases with no gene match: 3. The whole variable domain, filled in from reference TRBV15 and TRBJ2-3, reads DAMVIQNPRYQVTQFGKPVTLSCSQTLNHNVMYWYQQKSSQAPKLLFHYYDKDFNNEADTPDNFQSRRPNTSFCFLDIRSPGLGDTAMYLCATGTRGTDTQYFGPGTRLTVL.

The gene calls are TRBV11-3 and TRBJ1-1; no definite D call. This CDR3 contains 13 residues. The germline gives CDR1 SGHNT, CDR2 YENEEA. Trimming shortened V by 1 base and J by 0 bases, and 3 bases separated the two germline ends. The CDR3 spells CASSLGLNTEAFF. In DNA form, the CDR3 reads TGTGCCAGCAGCTTAGGGCTGAACACTGAAGCTTTCTTT.

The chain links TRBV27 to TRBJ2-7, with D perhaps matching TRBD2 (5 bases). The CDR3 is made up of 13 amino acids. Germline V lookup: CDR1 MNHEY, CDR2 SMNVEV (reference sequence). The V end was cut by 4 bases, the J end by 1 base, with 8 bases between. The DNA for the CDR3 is TGTGCCAGCAGTTATACTAGGTCCTACGAGCAGTACTTC. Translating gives CASSYTRSYEQYF.

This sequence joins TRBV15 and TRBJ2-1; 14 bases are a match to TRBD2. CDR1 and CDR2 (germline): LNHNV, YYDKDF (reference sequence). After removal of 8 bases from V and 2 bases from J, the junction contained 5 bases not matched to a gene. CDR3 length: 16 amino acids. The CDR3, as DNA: TGTGCCACCCTCGGGACTAGCGGGGGACCCTACAATGAGCAGTTCTTC. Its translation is CATLGTSGGPYNEQFF.

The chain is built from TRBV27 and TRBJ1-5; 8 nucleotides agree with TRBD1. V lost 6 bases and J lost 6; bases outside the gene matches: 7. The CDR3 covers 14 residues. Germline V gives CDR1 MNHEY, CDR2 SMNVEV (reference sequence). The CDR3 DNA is TGTGCCAGCAGCCCTAGACAGGGGAGTCAGCCCCAGCATTTT. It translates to CASSPRQGSQPQHF.

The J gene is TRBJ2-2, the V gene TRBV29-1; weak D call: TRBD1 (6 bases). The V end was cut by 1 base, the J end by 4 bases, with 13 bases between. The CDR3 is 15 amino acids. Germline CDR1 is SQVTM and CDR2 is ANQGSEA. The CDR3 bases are TGCAGCGTTGAAGGGGGGCAAGGGAGCACCGGGGAGCTGTTTTTT. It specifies CSVEGGQGSTGELFF.

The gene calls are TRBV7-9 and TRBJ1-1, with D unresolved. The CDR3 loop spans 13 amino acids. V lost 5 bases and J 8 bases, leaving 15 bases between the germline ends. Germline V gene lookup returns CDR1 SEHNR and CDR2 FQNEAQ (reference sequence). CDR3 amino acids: CASSPPEIIEAFF. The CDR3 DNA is TGTGCCAGCAGCCCTCCCGAGATAATCGAAGCTTTCTTT.

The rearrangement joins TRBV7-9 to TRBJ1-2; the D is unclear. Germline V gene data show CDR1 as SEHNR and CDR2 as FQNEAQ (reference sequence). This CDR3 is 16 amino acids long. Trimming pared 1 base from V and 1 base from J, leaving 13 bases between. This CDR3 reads CASSLVSLEHNYGYTF. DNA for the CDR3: TGTGCCAGCAGCTTAGTATCTTTGGAGCATAACTATGGCTACACCTTC. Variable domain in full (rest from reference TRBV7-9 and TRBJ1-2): DTGVSQNPRHKITKRGQNVTFRCDPISEHNRLYWYRQTLGQGPEFLTYFQNEAQLEKSRLLSDRFSAERPKGSFSTLEIQRTEQGDSAMYLCASSLVSLEHNYGYTFGSGTRLTVV.

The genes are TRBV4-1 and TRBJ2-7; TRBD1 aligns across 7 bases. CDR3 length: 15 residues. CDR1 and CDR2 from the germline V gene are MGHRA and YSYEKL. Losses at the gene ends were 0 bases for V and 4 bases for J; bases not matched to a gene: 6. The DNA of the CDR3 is TGCGCCAGCAGCCAAGAGAGAGGGGGCGCTTACGAGCAGTACTTC. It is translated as CASSQERGGAYEQYF.

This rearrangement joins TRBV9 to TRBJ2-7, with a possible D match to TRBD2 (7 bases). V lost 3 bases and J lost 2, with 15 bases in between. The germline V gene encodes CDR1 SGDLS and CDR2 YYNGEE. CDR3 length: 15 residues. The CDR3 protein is CASSEGGGFTYEQYF. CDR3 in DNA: TGTGCCAGCAGCGAGGGGGGGGGCTTTACCTACGAGCAGTACTTC. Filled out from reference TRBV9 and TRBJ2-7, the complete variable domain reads DSGVTQTPKHLITATGQRVTLRCSPRSGDLSVYWYQQSLDQGLQFLIQYYNGEERAKGNILERFSAQQFPDLHSELNLSSLELGDSALYFCASSEGGGFTYEQYFGPGTRLTVT.

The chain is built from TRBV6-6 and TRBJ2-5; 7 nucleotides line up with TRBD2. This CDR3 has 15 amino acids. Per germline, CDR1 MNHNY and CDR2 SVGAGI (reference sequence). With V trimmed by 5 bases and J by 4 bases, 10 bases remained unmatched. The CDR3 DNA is TGTGCCAGCAGTGCCTGGCGGGGGTTACGAGAGACCCAGTACTTC. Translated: CASSAWRGLRETQYF.

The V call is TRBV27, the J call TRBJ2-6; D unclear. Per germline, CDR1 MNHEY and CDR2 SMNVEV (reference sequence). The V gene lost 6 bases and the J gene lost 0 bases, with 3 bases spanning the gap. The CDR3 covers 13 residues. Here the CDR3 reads CASSYSGANVLTF. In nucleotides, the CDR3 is TGTGCCAGCAGCTACTCTGGGGCCAACGTCCTGACTTTC.